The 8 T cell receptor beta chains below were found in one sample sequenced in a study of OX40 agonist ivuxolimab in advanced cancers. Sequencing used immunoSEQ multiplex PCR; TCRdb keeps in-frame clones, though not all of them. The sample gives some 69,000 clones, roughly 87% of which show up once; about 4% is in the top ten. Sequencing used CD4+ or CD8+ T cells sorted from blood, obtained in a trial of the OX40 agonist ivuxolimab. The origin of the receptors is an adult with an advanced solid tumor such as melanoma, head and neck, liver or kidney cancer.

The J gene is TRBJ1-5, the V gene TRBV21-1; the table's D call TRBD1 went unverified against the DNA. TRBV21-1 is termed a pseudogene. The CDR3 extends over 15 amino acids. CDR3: CASSRNDRRNQPQHF. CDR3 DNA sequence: TGTGCCAGCAGCAGAAACGACAGGCGCAATCAGCCCCAGCATTTT.

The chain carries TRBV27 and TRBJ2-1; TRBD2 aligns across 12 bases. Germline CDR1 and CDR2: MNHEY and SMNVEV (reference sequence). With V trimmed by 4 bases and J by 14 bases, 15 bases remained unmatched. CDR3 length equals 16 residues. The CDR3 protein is CASSSTTSGRKMREFF. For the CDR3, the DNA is TGTGCCAGCAGTTCCACGACTAGCGGGAGAAAAATGAGGGAGTTCTTC.

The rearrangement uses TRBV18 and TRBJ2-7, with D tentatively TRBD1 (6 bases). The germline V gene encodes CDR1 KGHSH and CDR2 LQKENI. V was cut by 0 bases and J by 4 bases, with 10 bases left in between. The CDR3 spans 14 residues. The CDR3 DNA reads TGTGCCAGCTCACCACCGGGACACCCATACGAGCAGTACTTC. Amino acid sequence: CASSPPGHPYEQYF.

The CDR3 DNA reads as TGTGCCAGCAGCGCATGGGACTCGCTCCTGACTGAGCAGTACTTC. Amino acids: CASSAWDSLLTEQYF. The V and J genes are TRBV11-3 and TRBJ2-7, with a weak D call TRBD2 (6 bases). Looked up from germline, CDR1 is SGHNT and CDR2 is YENEEA. V lost 5 bases and J 7 bases, leaving 21 bases between the germline ends. CDR3 length: 15 amino acids.

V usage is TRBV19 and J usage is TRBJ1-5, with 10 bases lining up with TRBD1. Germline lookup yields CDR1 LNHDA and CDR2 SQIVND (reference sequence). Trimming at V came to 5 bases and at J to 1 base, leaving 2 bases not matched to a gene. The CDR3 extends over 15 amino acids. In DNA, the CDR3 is TGTGCCAGTAGTCGGACAGGGGGGAGCAATCAGCCCCAGCATTTT. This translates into CASSRTGGSNQPQHF.

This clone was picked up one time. Here the CDR3 reads CASSFSPGPTEAFF. The CDR3 DNA is TGTGCCAGCAGCTTCTCCCCAGGGCCCACTGAAGCTTTCTTT. The chain joins TRBV7-3 to TRBJ1-1, with D possibly being TRBD1 (5 bases). V was shortened by 3 bases and J by 4 bases, with 12 bases between the two germline ends. The CDR3 sequence is 14 residues long. Germline CDR1 and CDR2: SGHTA and FQGTGA.

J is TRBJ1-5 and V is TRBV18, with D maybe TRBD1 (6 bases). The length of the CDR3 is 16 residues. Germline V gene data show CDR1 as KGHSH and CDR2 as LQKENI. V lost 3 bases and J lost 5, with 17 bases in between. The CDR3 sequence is CASSPSAAGEHQPQHF. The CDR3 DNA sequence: TGTGCCAGCTCACCTTCCGCGGCAGGGGAACATCAGCCCCAGCATTTT. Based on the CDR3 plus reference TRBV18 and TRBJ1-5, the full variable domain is NAGVMQNPRHLVRRRGQEARLRCSPMKGHSHVYWYRQLPEEGLKFMVYLQKENIIDESGMPKERFSAEFPKEGPSILRIQQVVRGDSAAYFCASSPSAAGEHQPQHFGDGTRLSIL.

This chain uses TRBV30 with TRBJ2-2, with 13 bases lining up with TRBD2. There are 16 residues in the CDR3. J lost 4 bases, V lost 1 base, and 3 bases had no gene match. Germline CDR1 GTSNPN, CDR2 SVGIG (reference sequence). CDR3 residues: CAWSAGLAGITGELFF. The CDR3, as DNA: TGTGCCTGGAGTGCGGGACTAGCGGGAATCACCGGGGAGCTGTTTTTT. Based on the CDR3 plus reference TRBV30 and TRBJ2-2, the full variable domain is SQTIHQWPATLVQPVGSPLSLECTVEGTSNPNLYWYRQAAGRGLQLLFYSVGIGQISSEVPQNLSASRPQDRQFILSSKKLLLSDSGFYLCAWSAGLAGITGELFFGEGSRLTVL.